This TCR beta chain was captured by sequencing in a study of cytomegalovirus exposure and HLA in healthy donors. Donors had nominal health at sampling but likely had unrecorded immune exposures. CDR3 length: 17 residues. V lost 0 bases and J 0 bases, leaving 15 bases between the germline ends. The germline V gene has CDR1 SGHRS and CDR2 YFSETQ. The PCR made use of 60 Vbeta and 13 Jbeta primers. TCRdb keeps only in-frame clones here, not all; method: immunoSEQ multiplex PCR. Of roughly 61,000 clones listed, about 89% are singletons. Sequencing was done on a sample of PBMCs. The receptor comes from a man aged 25 to 40 in good health and CMV-seropositive. This chain connects TRBV5-1 to TRBJ1-1; TRBD1 is a possible D gene (6 bases). The CDR3 coding sequence is TGCGCCAGCAGCTTGGGCGGGGGCGAAGGTATGAACACTGAAGCTTTCTTT. This codes for CASSLGGGEGMNTEAFF.